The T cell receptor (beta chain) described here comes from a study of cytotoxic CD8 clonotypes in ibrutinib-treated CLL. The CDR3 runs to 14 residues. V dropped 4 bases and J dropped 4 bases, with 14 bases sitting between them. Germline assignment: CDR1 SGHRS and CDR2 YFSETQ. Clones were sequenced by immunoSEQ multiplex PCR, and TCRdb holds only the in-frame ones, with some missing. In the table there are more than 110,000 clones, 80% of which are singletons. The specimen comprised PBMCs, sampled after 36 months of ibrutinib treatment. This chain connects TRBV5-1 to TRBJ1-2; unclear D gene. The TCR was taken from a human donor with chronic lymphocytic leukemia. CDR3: CASSPWDKAYGYTF. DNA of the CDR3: TGCGCCAGCAGCCCATGGGATAAAGCCTATGGCTACACCTTC.